This T cell receptor beta chain was identified during a study of T cells in Graves' hyperthyroidism and ophthalmopathy. Amplified regions were TCR beta CDR3 sequences from RNA transcripts. HTBI primers were used for first-round RT-PCR of the TCR CDR3. TCRdb independently ran MiXCR on the multiplex PCR reads; one entry per CDR3 protein. The repertoire holds about 640,000 distinct CDR3 sequences, less than 25% seen once, with about 34% in the top ten. After removal of 4 bases from V and 3 bases from J, the junction contained 6 bases not matched to a gene. CDR3 length: 16 residues. Overall study results and limits: From stable hyperthyroidism, ophthalmopathy was set apart by a 13 V-J model.

Many counts were recorded for this clonotype. Its antigen is not known. The chain uses TRBV12-3 or TRBV12-4 and TRBJ2-5; 12 bases map to TRBD2. What was sequenced was blood. The source of this sequence is a man aged 25-40 years with Graves' ophthalmopathy. The CDR3: CASSSPSGRAEETQYF. CDR3 bases: TGTGCCAGCAGTTCCCCTAGCGGGAGGGCCGAAGAGACCCAGTACTTC.